This is a list of T cell receptor beta chains from one sample in a study of regulatory T cells in long-lasting Graves disease. MiXCR, applied by TCRdb to the multiplex PCR reads, yields one record per CDR3 protein. The profile covers roughly 500,000 distinct CDR3 sequences, with 20% to 25% appearing a single time and roughly 7% taken by the ten largest. This specimen was peripheral blood mononuclear cells (PBMCs), taken when the disease was refractory, from a patient treated with antithyroid drugs. The receptors originated from a female donor with Graves disease. CDR3s include the opening cysteine and the closing phenylalanine or tryptophan. The D gene is left open where the match is weak. Size tells how often a clone was seen (once, few, many) or the class of an expanded clone, and some rows leave it out.

CDR3 protein	CDR3 DNA	V gene	D gene	J gene	clone size
CAWSPTGGETQYF	TGTGCCTGGAGCCCTACAGGGGGAGAGACCCAGTACTTC	TRBV30	TRBD1	TRBJ2-5	-
CASSPRTGEGYTF	TGTGCCAGCAGCCCCCGGACAGGGGAAGGCTACACCTTC	TRBV11-1	TRBD1	TRBJ1-2	many
CASSPDQSQGYTF	TGCGCCAGCAGCCCGGACCAATCTCAAGGCTACACCTTC	TRBV5-1	-	TRBJ1-2	-
CATVAETGYLNTEAFF	TGTGCCACCGTGGCGGAGACAGGCTATTTGAACACTGAAGCTTTCTTT	TRBV19	-	TRBJ1-1	many
CASSYVFGGQPQHF	TGTGCCAGCAGTTACGTTTTCGGGGGTCAGCCCCAGCATTTT	TRBV6-5	-	TRBJ1-5	many
CASSLGDRVNTGELFF	TGTGCCAGCAGCTTAGGGGACAGGGTGAACACCGGGGAGCTGTTTTTT	TRBV11-2	TRBD1	TRBJ2-2	many
CASSQVQGFSVAGFNEKLFF	TGTGCCAGCAGCCAAGTCCAGGGATTTTCGGTCGCGGGATTTAATGAAAAACTGTTTTTT	TRBV28	-	TRBJ1-4	-
CAIRTSGRYGNEQFF	TGTGCCATCAGAACTAGCGGGAGGTACGGGAATGAGCAGTTCTTC	TRBV10-3	TRBD2	TRBJ2-1	few
CASRGTSVREGDIQYF	TGTGCCAGCAGGGGTACGAGCGTCCGGGAGGGGGACATTCAGTACTTC	TRBV28	TRBD2	TRBJ2-4	many
CASGSGHNYEQYF	TGTGCCAGCGGATCGGGACATAACTACGAGCAGTACTTC	TRBV2	-	TRBJ2-7	many
CASTSRGIRGNQPQHF	TGTGCCAGCACGAGCAGGGGCATAAGGGGCAATCAGCCCCAGCATTTT	TRBV25-1	-	TRBJ1-5	few
CSVEGVNSYEQYF	TGCAGCGTTGAAGGGGTTAACTCCTACGAGCAGTACTTC	TRBV29-1	-	TRBJ2-7	many
CASSFDILNTEAFF	TGTGCCAGCAGCTTCGACATCTTGAACACTGAAGCTTTCTTT	TRBV5-8	-	TRBJ1-1	-
CASSLGPGHANTGELFF	TGTGCCAGCAGCTTGGGTCCGGGACATGCGAACACCGGGGAGCTGTTTTTT	TRBV5-5	-	TRBJ2-2	-
CASSASLAGTYEQYF	TGTGCCAGCAGTGCCTCACTAGCGGGTACCTACGAGCAGTACTTC	TRBV2	TRBD2	TRBJ2-7	-
CSVEDTGGRWPYEQYF	TGCAGCGTTGAAGATACGGGAGGACGATGGCCCTACGAGCAGTACTTC	TRBV29-1	TRBD2	TRBJ2-7	few
CASSVGRGQWETQYF	TGTGCCAGCAGTGTGGGACGGGGGCAGTGGGAGACCCAGTACTTC	TRBV25-1	-	TRBJ2-5	many
CASSLGQQTQYF	TGTGCCAGCAGCCTAGGACAACAGACCCAGTACTTC	TRBV11-2	-	TRBJ2-5	-
CSARDIPGNTIYF	TGCAGTGCTAGAGATATCCCCGGAAACACCATATATTTT	TRBV20-1	-	TRBJ1-3	-
CSAPPGLDYEQYF	TGCAGTGCCCCCCCAGGACTAGACTACGAGCAGTACTTC	TRBV20-1	TRBD2	TRBJ2-7	-
CSARDSVAVRDEQYF	TGCAGCGCCCGGGACAGCGTAGCGGTGCGGGACGAGCAGTACTTC	TRBV29-1	-	TRBJ2-7	many
CASSPMGQGPYGYTF	TGTGCCAGCAGCCCGATGGGACAGGGACCCTATGGCTACACCTTC	TRBV11-3	TRBD1	TRBJ1-2	many